The present entry profiles one T cell receptor beta chain with its context. PCR employed 60 Vbeta and 13 Jbeta primers. Sequencing was performed with immunoSEQ multiplex PCR; in TCRdb, only in-frame clones are kept and a portion is missing. Of some 120,000 clones in the sample, about 8% were seen once. The sample originates from a study of cytomegalovirus exposure and HLA in healthy donors. The material sequenced was PBMCs. The clonotype originates from a middle-aged woman in good health and CMV-seropositive.

CDR3 sequence (DNA): TGTGCCAGCAGCTATTATACTGGCGGGAGAGCCTACAATGAGCAGTTCTTC. This codes for CASSYYTGGRAYNEQFF. This chain uses TRBV7-6 with TRBJ2-1; 7 bases fit TRBD2. The V gene's germline CDR1 is SGHVS and CDR2 FNYEAQ. Trimming at V came to 4 bases and at J to 2 bases, leaving 11 bases not matched to a gene. The length of the CDR3 is 17 residues.